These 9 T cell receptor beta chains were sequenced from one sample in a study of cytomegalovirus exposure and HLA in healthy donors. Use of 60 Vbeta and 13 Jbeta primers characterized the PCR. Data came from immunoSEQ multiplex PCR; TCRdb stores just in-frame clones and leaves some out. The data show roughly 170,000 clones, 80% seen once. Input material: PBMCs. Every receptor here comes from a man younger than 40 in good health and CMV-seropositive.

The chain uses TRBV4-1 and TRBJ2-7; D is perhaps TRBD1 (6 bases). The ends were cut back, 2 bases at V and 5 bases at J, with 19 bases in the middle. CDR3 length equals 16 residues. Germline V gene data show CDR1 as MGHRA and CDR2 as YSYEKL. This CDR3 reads CASSQTQGDRPNEQYF. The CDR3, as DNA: TGCGCCAGCAGCCAAACCCAAGGCGACAGGCCAAACGAGCAGTACTTC.

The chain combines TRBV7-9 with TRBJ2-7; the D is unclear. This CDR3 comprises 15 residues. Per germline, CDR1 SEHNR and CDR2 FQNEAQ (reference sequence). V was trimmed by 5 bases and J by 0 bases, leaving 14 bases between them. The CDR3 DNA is TGTGCCAGCAGCGTCGGGTCCTCTTTCTCCTACGAGCAGTACTTC. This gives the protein CASSVGSSFSYEQYF. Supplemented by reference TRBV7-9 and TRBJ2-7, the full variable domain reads DTGVSQNPRHKITKRGQNVTFRCDPISEHNRLYWYRQTLGQGPEFLTYFQNEAQLEKSRLLSDRFSAERPKGSFSTLEIQRTEQGDSAMYLCASSVGSSFSYEQYFGPGTRLTVT.

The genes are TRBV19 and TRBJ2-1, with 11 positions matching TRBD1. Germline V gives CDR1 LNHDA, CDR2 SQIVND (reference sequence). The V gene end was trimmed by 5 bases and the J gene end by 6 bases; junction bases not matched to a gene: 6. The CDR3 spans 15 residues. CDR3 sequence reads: CASSVDRGPSNEQFF. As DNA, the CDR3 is TGTGCCAGTAGTGTGGACAGGGGGCCCTCCAATGAGCAGTTCTTC.

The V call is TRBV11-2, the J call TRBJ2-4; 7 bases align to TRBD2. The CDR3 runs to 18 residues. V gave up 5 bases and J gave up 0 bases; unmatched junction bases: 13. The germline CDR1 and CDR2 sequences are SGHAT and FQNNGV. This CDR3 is CASSTPKTSTRAKNIQYF. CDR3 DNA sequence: TGTGCCAGCAGCACACCTAAGACTAGCACCCGAGCCAAAAACATTCAGTACTTC.

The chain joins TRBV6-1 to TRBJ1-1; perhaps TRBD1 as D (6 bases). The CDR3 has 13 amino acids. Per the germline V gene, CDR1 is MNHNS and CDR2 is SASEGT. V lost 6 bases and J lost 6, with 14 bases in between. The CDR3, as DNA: TGTGCCAGCAGGGGGTACAGGGACGCTGAAGCTTTCTTT. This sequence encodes CASRGYRDAEAFF.

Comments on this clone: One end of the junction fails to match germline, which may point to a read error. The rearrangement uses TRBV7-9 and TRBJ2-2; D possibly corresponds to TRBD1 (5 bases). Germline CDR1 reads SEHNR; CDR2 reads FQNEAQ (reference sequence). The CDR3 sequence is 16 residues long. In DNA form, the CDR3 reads TGTTCCAGCAGCTCAAGGGGCAGGGCGATATCCGGGGAGCTGTTTTTT. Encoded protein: CSSSSRGRAISGELFF. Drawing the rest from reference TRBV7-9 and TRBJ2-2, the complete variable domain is DTGVSQNPRHKITKRGQNVTFRCDPISEHNRLYWYRQTLGQGPEFLTYFQNEAQLEKSRLLSDRFSAERPKGSFSTLEIQRTEQGDSAMYLCSSSSRGRAISGELFFGEGSRLTVL.

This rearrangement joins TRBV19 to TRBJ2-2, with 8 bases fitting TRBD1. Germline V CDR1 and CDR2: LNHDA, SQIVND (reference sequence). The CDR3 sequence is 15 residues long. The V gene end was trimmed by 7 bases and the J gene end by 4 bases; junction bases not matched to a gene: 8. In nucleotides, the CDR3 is TGTGCCAGTAATTCAGGGGGCCCGAGCACCGGGGAGCTGTTTTTT. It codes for CASNSGGPSTGELFF.

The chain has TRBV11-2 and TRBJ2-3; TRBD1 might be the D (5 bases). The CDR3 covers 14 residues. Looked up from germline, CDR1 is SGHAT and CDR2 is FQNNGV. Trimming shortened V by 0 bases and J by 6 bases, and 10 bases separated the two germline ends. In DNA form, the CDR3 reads TGTGCCAGCAGCTTAGATGATCAGGGCGATACGCAGTATTTT. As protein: CASSLDDQGDTQYF.

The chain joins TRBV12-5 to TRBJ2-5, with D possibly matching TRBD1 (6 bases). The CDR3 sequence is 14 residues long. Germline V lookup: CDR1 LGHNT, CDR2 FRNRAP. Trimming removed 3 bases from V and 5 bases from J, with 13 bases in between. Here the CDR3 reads CASGLLGAGETQYF. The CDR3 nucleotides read TGTGCTAGTGGTTTATTGGGGGCAGGTGAGACCCAGTACTTC.